This T cell receptor beta chain was retrieved from a study of blood T cell repertoires in COVID-19. In the study overall: Specimens from acute and convalescent COVID-19 originated in the United States, Italy and Spain. PBMCs, B-cell-depleted T cells, or T cells were the source of the cDNA or gDNA that made up the material.

In the source study's methods: Reference gene primers were amplified, and this amplification served to estimate nucleated cell counts. This table comes from immunoSEQ multiplex PCR, and its TCRdb copy is limited to in-frame clones, with some not included. D and trimming were read from the DNA, whereas the V and J calls and clone size are those reported in that table. The sample yields about 180,000 clones, approximately 88% seen once. The sample consisted of peripheral blood. The TCR comes from a woman aged 30 to 39 with acute or convalescent COVID-19.

In DNA, the CDR3 is TGTGCCACCAGTGATTTGCGGGTGGGACAAGGGATCCAGTACTTC. This encodes CATSDLRVGQGIQYF. The chain employs TRBV24-1 and TRBJ2-5; D may be TRBD1 (6 bases). Germline V lookup: CDR1 KGHDR, CDR2 SFDVKD. V was cut by 0 bases and J by 10 bases, with 17 bases left in between. CDR3 length: 15 amino acids.